The 23 T cell receptor beta chains in this list originate from one sample, sequenced in a study of cytomegalovirus exposure and HLA in healthy donors. A multiplex PCR was run with 60 Vbeta primers and 13 Jbeta primers. The protocol was immunoSEQ multiplex PCR, while the TCRdb copy is restricted to in-frame clones and leaves out a portion. The sample yields approximately 160,000 clones, roughly 87% seen once. Sequencing was performed on PBMCs. The receptors were gathered from a man under 40 in good health and CMV-seropositive.

The DNA of the CDR3 is TGTGCCAGCAGCTTGCTACAGGGGACTGGGGGGGATACGCAGTATTTT. Protein product: CASSLLQGTGGDTQYF. The J gene is TRBJ2-3, the V gene TRBV7-9, with a tentative D call TRBD1 (7 bases). Trimming left V 3 bases short and J 6 bases short, with 19 bases between. CDR1 is SEHNR, CDR2 FQNEAQ, per germline (reference sequence). The length of the CDR3 is 16 residues.

This chain uses TRBV25-1 with TRBJ1-6; maybe TRBD1 (5 bases). The CDR3 is 17 amino acids. The germline CDR1 and CDR2 sequences are MGHDK and SYGVNS. The V end lost 3 bases, the J end lost 5 bases, and 17 bases lay between the germline ends. CDR3 region: CASSDRRTPANNSPLHF. CDR3 bases: TGTGCCAGCAGTGATCGTCGGACACCAGCTAATAATTCACCCCTCCACTTT.

This clone was picked up a small number of times. Distinct nucleotide sequences in the sample also encode this CDR3. This chain uses TRBV4-2 with TRBJ1-6; 10 bases are a match to TRBD1. V trimming: 4 bases; J trimming: 9 bases; junction bases outside the gene matches: 3. Germline-derived CDR1 and CDR2 are LGHNA and YNFKEQ. This CDR3 comprises 14 residues. CDR3 in DNA: TGTGCCAGCAGCCCGGACAGGGGGGGTTCACCCCTCCACTTT. Translated: CASSPDRGGSPLHF.

This chain links TRBV19 with TRBJ1-5, with 11 bases lining up with TRBD1. CDR3 size: 16 residues. Looked up from germline, CDR1 is LNHDA and CDR2 is SQIVND (reference sequence). J gave up 6 bases and V 6 bases, and 10 bases lay outside the gene matches. CDR3 region: CASRDPGQGESQPQHF. Here the CDR3 DNA reads TGTGCCAGTAGGGACCCGGGACAGGGGGAGAGTCAGCCCCAGCATTTT.

The CDR3: CASSASVQWDNSGYTF. The CDR3 DNA follows: TGTGCCAGCAGTGCCTCAGTGCAGTGGGACAATAGCGGCTACACCTTC. This chain links TRBV6-4 with TRBJ1-2, with D perhaps TRBD1 (6 bases). The germline V gene encodes CDR1 MRHNA and CDR2 SNTAGT. Trimming left V 4 bases short and J 8 bases short, with 23 bases between. CDR3 length: 16 amino acids.

V usage is TRBV28 and J usage is TRBJ2-2; 11 positions agree with TRBD2. Trimming at V came to 5 bases and at J to 3 bases, leaving 5 bases not matched to a gene. This CDR3 is 16 amino acids long. Germline V CDR1 and CDR2: MDHEN, SYDVKM. CDR3 loop: CASSPHSGGDTGELFF. The CDR3 coding sequence is TGTGCCAGCAGTCCTCATAGCGGGGGGGACACCGGGGAGCTGTTTTTT.

The chain joins TRBV28 to TRBJ2-1; 12 nucleotides line up with TRBD2. The junction had 8 bases not matched to a gene; V was cut back by 6 bases and J by 5 bases. The CDR3 covers 16 residues. Germline V gene sequence: CDR1 MDHEN, CDR2 SYDVKM. Here the CDR3 reads CASSSGGLAGNNEQFF. In DNA, the CDR3 is TGTGCCAGCAGCTCGGGCGGACTAGCGGGAAACAATGAGCAGTTCTTC.

This rearrangement joins TRBV6-5 to TRBJ2-7; TRBD1 is a possible D gene (5 bases). Trimming stripped 6 bases from V and 2 bases from J, with 14 bases between. The V gene's germline CDR1 is MNHEY and CDR2 SVGAGI. CDR3 size: 14 residues. The CDR3 DNA follows: TGTGCCAGCAGCCCAGTCATGGGGCCCTACGAGCAGTACTTC. This gives the protein CASSPVMGPYEQYF.

The chain is built from TRBV21-1 and TRBJ1-2. TRBV21-1 represents a pseudogene. This CDR3 spans 14 amino acids. CDR3 in amino acids: CASSASVPDYGYTF. The CDR3 coding sequence is TGTGCCAGCAGCGCCAGCGTCCCTGACTATGGCTACACCTTC.

The rearrangement uses TRBV29-1 and TRBJ1-1; 8 bases are shared with TRBD1. V shed 7 bases and J 0 bases; nucleotides not matched to a gene: 13. The CDR3 is 16 residues long. Germline values: CDR1 SQVTM, CDR2 ANQGSEA. DNA of the CDR3: TGCAGCGCGCTGACAGGGGTGAGAGGAATGAACACTGAAGCTTTCTTT. It translates to CSALTGVRGMNTEAFF.

J is TRBJ2-2 and V is TRBV6-6; D is possibly TRBD2 (5 bases). The CDR3 totals 14 residues. CDR1 is MNHNY and CDR2 is SVGAGI in the germline V gene (reference sequence). The germline V and J ends were trimmed by 5 bases and 7 bases, with 14 bases remaining between them. Here the CDR3 DNA reads TGTGCCAGCAGTCGAGATTCGGGGTTCGGGGAGCTGTTTTTT. It codes for CASSRDSGFGELFF.

The chain recombines TRBV7-7 with TRBJ2-1, with D unresolved. CDR3 length: 13 residues. Trimming took 1 base from V and 8 from J, leaving 9 bases between them. Germline CDR1 reads SSHAT; CDR2 reads FNYEAQ (reference sequence). The DNA for the CDR3 is TGTGCCAGCAGCTTAGGTCTATCCCATGAGCAGTTCTTC. It specifies CASSLGLSHEQFF.

This clone turned up a few times. The V gene is TRBV30, the J gene TRBJ1-5; 7 positions match TRBD1. V lost 5 bases and J lost 0; bases outside the gene matches: 1. The CDR3 is 13 residues long. Germline CDR1 reads GTSNPN; CDR2 reads SVGIG (reference sequence). The CDR3 sequence is CAWGTDSNQPQHF. The CDR3 DNA is TGTGCCTGGGGGACAGATAGCAATCAGCCCCAGCATTTT.

This clone appeared a single time. The chain uses TRBV19 and TRBJ2-3, with 7 bases lining up with TRBD2. Germline lookup yields CDR1 LNHDA and CDR2 SQIVND (reference sequence). The V segment lost 9 bases and the J segment 2 bases; nucleotides outside the gene matches: 2. The CDR3 spans 12 residues. The CDR3 reads CASRDYTDTQYF. CDR3 coding DNA: TGTGCCAGCCGGGACTACACAGATACGCAGTATTTT.

This clone has just a few counts. The chain joins TRBV6-5 to TRBJ2-7, with D perhaps matching TRBD2 (5 bases). V lost 6 bases and J lost 0, with 15 bases in between. In germline, CDR1 is MNHEY, CDR2 SVGAGI. CDR3 length: 15 amino acids. Here the CDR3 DNA reads TGTGCCAGCAGCCAAGCCGGGATCAGCTCCTACGAGCAGTACTTC. Its protein is CASSQAGISSYEQYF.

The gene calls are TRBV13 and TRBJ2-7; no clear D gene. CDR3 size: 13 residues. The germline CDR1 and CDR2 sequences are PRHDT and FYEKMQ (reference sequence). V was clipped by 5 bases and J by 1 base, with 9 bases between them. CDR3 nucleotide sequence: TGTGCCAGCAGCACGACTCGTTCCTACGAGCAGTACTTC. Translating gives CASSTTRSYEQYF.

The gene calls are TRBV27 and TRBJ2-5; the match to TRBD2 covers 14 bases. V lost 1 base and J lost 4; bases outside the gene matches: 2. CDR1 and CDR2 (germline): MNHEY, SMNVEV (reference sequence). The length of the CDR3 is 16 residues. The CDR3 loop reads CASSLLGTSGRETQYF. The DNA for the CDR3 is TGTGCCAGCAGTTTATTGGGGACTAGCGGGAGAGAGACCCAGTACTTC.

The CDR3 DNA reads TGTGCCAGCAGCTTGTTCGTGGGCGGGGGGCTAGGTGGGCAGTACTTC. Protein: CASSLFVGGGLGGQYF. The chain combines TRBV5-6 with TRBJ2-7; TRBD2 agrees at 8 bases. Germline V gene sequence: CDR1 SGHDT, CDR2 YYEEEE. V was clipped by 1 base and J by 9 bases; unmatched bases: 15. CDR3 length: 16 residues.

Note on this clone: At one of its ends the junction is not consistent with the germline gene, which may arise from a read error. This rearrangement joins TRBV7-9 to TRBJ2-7, with 10 bases fitting TRBD1. Germline-derived CDR1 and CDR2 are SEHNR and FQNEAQ (reference sequence). This CDR3 region has 14 residues. CDR3 residues: CSSSPPGQGYEQYF. The CDR3 nucleotides are TGTTCCAGCAGCCCCCCGGGACAGGGGTACGAGCAGTACTTC.

The chain employs TRBV7-2 and TRBJ2-5, with D tentatively TRBD2 (5 bases). The length of the CDR3 is 15 residues. Trimming shortened V by 1 base and J by 3 bases, and 12 bases separated the two germline ends. CDR1 and CDR2 from the germline V gene are SGHTA and FQGNSA. In nucleotides, the CDR3 is TGTGCCAGCAGCTTAGGAGGGTGGCCCAAAGAGACCCAGTACTTC. Translated: CASSLGGWPKETQYF. The variable domain in full, with the rest retrieved from reference TRBV7-2 and TRBJ2-5, is GAGVSQSPSNKVTEKGKDVELRCDPISGHTALYWYRQSLGQGLEFLIYFQGNSAPDKSGLPSDRFSAERTGGSVSTLTIQRTQQEDSAVYLCASSLGGWPKETQYFGPGTRLLVL.

The rearrangement links TRBV16 to TRBJ2-1, with a tentative D call TRBD1 (5 bases). Trimming cost V 0 bases and J 2 bases, with 11 bases left between them. Germline assignment: CDR1 KGHSY and CDR2 FQNENV. There are 16 residues in the CDR3. The CDR3 sequence is CASSQSFTGTYNEQFF. The CDR3 nucleotides read TGTGCCAGCAGCCAATCTTTCACAGGTACCTACAATGAGCAGTTCTTC.

The chain carries TRBV30 and TRBJ2-7, with D possibly matching TRBD1 (6 bases). The CDR3 length is 15 residues. The germline V and J ends were trimmed by 1 base and 4 bases, with 17 bases remaining between them. Germline-derived CDR1 and CDR2 are GTSNPN and SVGIG (reference sequence). CDR3 region: CAWSASWTVDYEQYF. CDR3 DNA sequence: TGTGCCTGGAGTGCCTCTTGGACAGTCGATTACGAGCAGTACTTC.

This clone was counted a few times. This chain joins TRBV12-5 and TRBJ1-5; 8 bases are shared with TRBD1. Per germline, CDR1 LGHNT and CDR2 FRNRAP. The V gene end was trimmed by 6 bases and the J gene end by 9 bases; junction bases not matched to a gene: 7. CDR3 length equals 13 residues. CDR3 in DNA: TGTGCTAGTGGAATCGGACAGGGTCGGCCCCAGCATTTT. Encoded protein: CASGIGQGRPQHF.